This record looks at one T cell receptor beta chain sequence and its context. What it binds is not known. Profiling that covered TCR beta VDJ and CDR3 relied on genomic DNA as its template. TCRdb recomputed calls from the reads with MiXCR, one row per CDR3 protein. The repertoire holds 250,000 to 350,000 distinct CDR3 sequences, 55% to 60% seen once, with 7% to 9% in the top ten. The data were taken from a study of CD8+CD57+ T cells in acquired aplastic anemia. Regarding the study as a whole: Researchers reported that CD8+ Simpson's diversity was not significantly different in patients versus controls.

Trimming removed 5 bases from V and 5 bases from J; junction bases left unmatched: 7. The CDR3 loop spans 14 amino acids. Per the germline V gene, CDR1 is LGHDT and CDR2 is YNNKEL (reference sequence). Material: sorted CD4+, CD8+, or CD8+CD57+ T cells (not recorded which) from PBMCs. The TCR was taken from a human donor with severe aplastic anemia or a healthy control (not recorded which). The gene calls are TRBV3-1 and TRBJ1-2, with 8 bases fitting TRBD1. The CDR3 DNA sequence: TGTGCCAGCAGCGATGGACAGGGAGAATATGGCTACACCTTC. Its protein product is CASSDGQGEYGYTF.